This TCR beta chain is from a study of shared clonotypes between healthy human individuals. The CDR3 spans 13 residues. The germline gives CDR1 KGHSH, CDR2 LQKENI. With 5 bases removed from V and 4 bases from J, the gap between germline ends came to 9 bases. Clones were read by immunoSEQ multiplex PCR, and TCRdb kept only the in-frame ones, dropping some. In the table there are some 2 million clones, about 95% of which are singletons. This clonotype was obtained from a man aged 18 to 35 in good health. The sequenced material came from naive CD4+ T cells sorted from blood. Subset described: CD45RA+ positively selected. The chain has TRBV18 and TRBJ1-5, with a tentative D call TRBD1 (5 bases). This chain's CDR3 is CASSGTQNQPQHF. The CDR3 nucleotides read TGTGCCAGCTCAGGGACGCAAAATCAGCCCCAGCATTTT.